The 5 T cell receptor beta chains given below trace back to one sample, sequenced in a study of cytomegalovirus exposure and HLA in healthy donors. The PCR employed 60 Vbeta primers together with 13 Jbeta primers. Measured with immunoSEQ multiplex PCR; TCRdb has only the in-frame clones, and not every one. The table records 120,000 or so clones, 74% of them present only once. The sequenced sample was PBMCs. These receptors all come from a man in his forties or fifties in good health and CMV-seropositive.

This chain joins TRBV19 and TRBJ2-7; D remains ambiguous. V dropped 0 bases and J dropped 2 bases, with 5 bases sitting between them. Germline CDR1 reads LNHDA; CDR2 reads SQIVND (reference sequence). This CDR3 is built from 13 residues. DNA of the CDR3: TGTGCCAGTAGTATAGAACAGCCCTACGAGCAGTACTTC. Translating it yields CASSIEQPYEQYF.

The chain couples TRBV6-1 to TRBJ1-5; maybe TRBD1 (6 bases). Trimming shortened V by 5 bases and J by 7 bases, and 15 bases separated the two germline ends. Germline V gene sequence: CDR1 MNHNS, CDR2 SASEGT. The CDR3 loop spans 14 amino acids. CDR3 DNA sequence: TGTGCCAGCAGTCAAAAGGGGGTTGGACAGCCCCAGCATTTT. It is translated as CASSQKGVGQPQHF.

The chain's CDR3 is CASSSRDFETQYF. CDR3 DNA: TGCGCCAGCAGCTCCAGGGATTTCGAGACCCAGTACTTC. The chain links TRBV5-1 to TRBJ2-5; D possibly corresponds to TRBD1 (5 bases). This CDR3 comprises 13 residues. Germline lookup yields CDR1 SGHRS and CDR2 YFSETQ. V was pared by 3 bases and J by 5 bases, with 11 bases between.

On this clone: A much more abundant neighbour one base away suggests this may be a read error. V gene TRBV27 combines with J gene TRBJ1-5, with unresolved D. Germline-derived CDR1 and CDR2 are MNHEY and SMNVEV (reference sequence). V gave up 6 bases and J gave up 0 bases, with 6 bases separating them. The CDR3 runs 13 residues. The CDR3 coding sequence is TGTGCCAGCAGCTTCTATAGCAATCAGCCCCAGCATTTT. Amino acids: CASSFYSNQPQHF.

The V gene is TRBV19, the J gene TRBJ1-5, with TRBD1 as a possible D gene (5 bases). There are 13 residues in the CDR3. Germline V gene lookup returns CDR1 LNHDA and CDR2 SQIVND (reference sequence). Trimming took off 8 bases at V and 4 bases at J, with 12 bases between the two ends. CDR3 amino acids: CASGRDRNQPQHF. The CDR3 coding sequence is TGTGCCAGTGGCAGGGATCGAAATCAGCCCCAGCATTTT.